Shown below are 8 T cell receptor beta chains from a single sample sequenced in a study of early T cells in non-severe SARS-CoV-2 infection. Using its own MiXCR run on the 5' RACE reads, TCRdb lists one record per CDR3 protein. The table shows about 27,000 distinct CDR3 sequences, with just over 4% occurring only once. Sample: whole blood. The receptors were gathered from an adult who was a healthcare worker with PCR-confirmed SARS-CoV-2 infection or an uninfected control (not recorded which).

This clonotype was counted ten times or more. The CDR3 DNA sequence: TGCGCCAGCAGTGAATCGGGAGGGGATGCTTTCTTT. Its protein is CASSESGGDAFF. This sequence joins TRBV10-1 and TRBJ1-1, with a tentative D call TRBD1 (5 bases). The germline CDR1 and CDR2 sequences are WNHNN and SYGVQD (reference sequence). V was clipped by 3 bases and J by 11 bases, with 13 bases between them. This CDR3 contains 12 residues.

This clonotype occurred many times. The V and J genes are TRBV7-2 and TRBJ2-7; no definite D call. The CDR3 is made up of 12 amino acids. V dropped 5 bases and J dropped 0 bases, with 5 bases sitting between them. The germline gives CDR1 SGHTA, CDR2 FQGNSA. CDR3 loop: CASSALSYEQYF. The CDR3 DNA reads as TGTGCCAGCAGCGCCCTCTCCTACGAGCAGTACTTC.

This clonotype has ten or more counts. The rearrangement joins TRBV5-1 to TRBJ2-1; 8 bases agree with TRBD1. V gave up 2 bases and J gave up 1 base; unmatched junction bases: 5. In germline, CDR1 is SGHRS, CDR2 YFSETQ. The CDR3 has 16 residues. This chain's CDR3 is CASSLLDRVSYNEQFF. Here the CDR3 DNA reads TGCGCCAGCAGCTTATTGGACAGGGTATCCTACAATGAGCAGTTCTTC.

This clonotype was counted only a few times. V and J are TRBV2 and TRBJ2-7; the D gene is possibly TRBD1 (6 bases). Trimming cost V 6 bases and J 2 bases, with 11 bases left between them. Germline V gives CDR1 SNHLY, CDR2 FYNNEI. CDR3 length: 13 residues. This chain's CDR3 is CASRLRTAYEQYF. In DNA form, the CDR3 reads TGTGCCAGCAGATTACGGACAGCCTACGAGCAGTACTTC.

The chain combines TRBV5-6 with TRBJ2-2; the match to TRBD2 covers 9 bases. The CDR3 is made up of 16 amino acids. The germline gives CDR1 SGHDT, CDR2 YYEEEE. V was clipped by 1 base and J by 6 bases; unmatched bases: 7. In nucleotides, the CDR3 is TGTGCCAGCAGCTTGAAAGTAGCGGGAGTCGCCGGGGAGCTGTTTTTT. As protein: CASSLKVAGVAGELFF.

This clonotype has at least ten counts. CDR3 region: CASSPRTGGNNSPLHF. The CDR3 DNA is TGTGCCAGCAGCCCGAGGACAGGGGGCAATAATTCACCCCTCCACTTT. The rearrangement joins TRBV11-2 to TRBJ1-6; 11 bases are shared with TRBD1. CDR1 is SGHAT and CDR2 is FQNNGV in the germline V gene. This CDR3 region has 16 residues. V dropped 5 bases and J dropped 5; count of bases not matched to a gene: 5.

This clonotype was detected many times. The chain uses TRBV20-1 and TRBJ1-2, with 8 bases aligning to TRBD1. The CDR3 covers 12 residues. V shed 6 bases and J 4 bases; nucleotides not matched to a gene: 4. Per the germline V gene, CDR1 is DFQATT and CDR2 is SNEGSKA (reference sequence). The DNA for the CDR3 is TGCAGTGCGGACAGGGAGGGCTATGGCTACACCTTC. This translates into CSADREGYGYTF.

This clonotype was detected ten times or more. V is TRBV5-1 and J is TRBJ2-7, with TRBD2 matching 15 bases. The V and J ends lost 7 bases and 4 bases, in that order; junction bases with no gene match: 6. The CDR3 is 15 residues long. Looked up from germline, CDR1 is SGHRS and CDR2 is YFSETQ. The CDR3 DNA reads TGCGCCAGCGGACTAGCGGGAGGGCCGGGGTACGAGCAGTACTTC. Translation: CASGLAGGPGYEQYF.